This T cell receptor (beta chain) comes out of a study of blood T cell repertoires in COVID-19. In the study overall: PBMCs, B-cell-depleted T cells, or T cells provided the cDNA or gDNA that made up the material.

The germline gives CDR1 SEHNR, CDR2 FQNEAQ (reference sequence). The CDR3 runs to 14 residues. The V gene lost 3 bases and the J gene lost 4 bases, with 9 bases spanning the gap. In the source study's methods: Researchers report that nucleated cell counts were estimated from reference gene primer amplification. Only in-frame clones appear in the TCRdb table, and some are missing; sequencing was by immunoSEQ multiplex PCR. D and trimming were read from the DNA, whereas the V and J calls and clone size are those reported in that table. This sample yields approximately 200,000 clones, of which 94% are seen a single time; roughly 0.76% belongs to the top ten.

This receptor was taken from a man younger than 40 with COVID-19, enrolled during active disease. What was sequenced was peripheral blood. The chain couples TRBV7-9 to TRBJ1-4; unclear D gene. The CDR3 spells CASSLEGDNEKLFF. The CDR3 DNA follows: TGTGCCAGCAGCTTGGAGGGAGATAATGAAAAACTGTTTTTT.